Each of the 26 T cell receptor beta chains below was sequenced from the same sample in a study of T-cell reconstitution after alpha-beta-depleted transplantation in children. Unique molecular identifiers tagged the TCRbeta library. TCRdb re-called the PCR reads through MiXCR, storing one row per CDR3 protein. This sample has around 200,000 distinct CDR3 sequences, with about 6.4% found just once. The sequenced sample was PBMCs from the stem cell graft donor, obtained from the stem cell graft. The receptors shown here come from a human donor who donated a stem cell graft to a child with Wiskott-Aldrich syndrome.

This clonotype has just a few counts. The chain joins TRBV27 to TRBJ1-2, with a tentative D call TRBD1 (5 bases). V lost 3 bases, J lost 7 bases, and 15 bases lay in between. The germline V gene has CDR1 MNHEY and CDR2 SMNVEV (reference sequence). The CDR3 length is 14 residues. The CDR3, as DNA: TGTGCCAGCAGTTTTTCCGGGACGATGGGTGGCTACACCTTC. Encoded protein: CASSFSGTMGGYTF.

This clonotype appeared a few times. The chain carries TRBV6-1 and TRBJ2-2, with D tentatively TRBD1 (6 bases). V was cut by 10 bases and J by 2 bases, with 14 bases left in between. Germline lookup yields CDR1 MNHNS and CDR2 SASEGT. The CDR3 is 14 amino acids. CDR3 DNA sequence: TGTGCCACCCTCCGGACAGCCAACACCGGGGAGCTGTTTTTT. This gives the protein CATLRTANTGELFF.

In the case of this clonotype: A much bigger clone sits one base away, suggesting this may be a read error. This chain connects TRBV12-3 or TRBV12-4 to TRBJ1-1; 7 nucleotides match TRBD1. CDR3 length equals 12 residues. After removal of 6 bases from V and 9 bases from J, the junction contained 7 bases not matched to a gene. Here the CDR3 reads CASSPERGQAFF. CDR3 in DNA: TGTGCCAGCAGCCCGGAGAGGGGGCAAGCTTTCTTT.

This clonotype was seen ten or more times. DNA of the CDR3: TGTGCCAGCAGTTTACCGGGACGGGGAGAGACCCAGTACTTC. It encodes CASSLPGRGETQYF. The chain has TRBV27 and TRBJ2-5, with D tentatively TRBD1 or TRBD2 (5 bases each). CDR3 length: 14 residues. Germline assignment: CDR1 MNHEY and CDR2 SMNVEV (reference sequence). The V and J ends lost 2 bases and 4 bases respectively, with 11 bases between them.

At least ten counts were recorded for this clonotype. CDR3 residues: CASSLSGGQETQYF. The DNA of the CDR3 is TGTGCCAGCAGCTTATCAGGGGGGCAAGAGACCCAGTACTTC. V usage is TRBV7-9 and J usage is TRBJ2-5, with a tentative D call TRBD1 (7 bases). Trimming removed 2 bases from V and 2 bases from J, with 9 bases in between. The CDR3 is 14 residues long. Germline V CDR1 and CDR2: SEHNR, FQNEAQ (reference sequence). Using reference TRBV7-9 and TRBJ2-5 for the parts outside the CDR3, the full variable domain is DTGVSQNPRHKITKRGQNVTFRCDPISEHNRLYWYRQTLGQGPEFLTYFQNEAQLEKSRLLSDRFSAERPKGSFSTLEIQRTEQGDSAMYLCASSLSGGQETQYFGPGTRLLVL.

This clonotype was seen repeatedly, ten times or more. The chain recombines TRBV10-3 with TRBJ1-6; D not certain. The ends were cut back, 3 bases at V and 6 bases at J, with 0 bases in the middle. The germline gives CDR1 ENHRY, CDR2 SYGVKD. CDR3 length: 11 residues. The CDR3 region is CAISDNSPLHF. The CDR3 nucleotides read TGTGCCATCAGTGATAATTCACCCCTCCACTTT.

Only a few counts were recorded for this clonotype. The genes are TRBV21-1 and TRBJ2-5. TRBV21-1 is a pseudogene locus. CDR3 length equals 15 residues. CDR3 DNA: TGTGCCAGCAGCAAAGTACGAGGGGTCCAAGAGACCCAGTACTTC. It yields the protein CASSKVRGVQETQYF.

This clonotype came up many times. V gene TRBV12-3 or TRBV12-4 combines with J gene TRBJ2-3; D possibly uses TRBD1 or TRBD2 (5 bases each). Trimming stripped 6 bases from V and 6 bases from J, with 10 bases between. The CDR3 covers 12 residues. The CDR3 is CASRGTLDTQYF. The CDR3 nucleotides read TGTGCCAGCAGAGGGACCTTGGATACGCAGTATTTT.

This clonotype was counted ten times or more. The CDR3 region is CASRKGVSDSPLHF. The CDR3 DNA reads as TGTGCCAGCAGGAAAGGGGTATCGGATTCACCCCTCCACTTT. The rearrangement uses TRBV6-1 and TRBJ1-6, with D possibly being TRBD1 (5 bases). Trimming pared 6 bases from V and 8 bases from J, leaving 14 bases between. The CDR3 length is 14 residues. Germline V gene lookup returns CDR1 MNHNS and CDR2 SASEGT.

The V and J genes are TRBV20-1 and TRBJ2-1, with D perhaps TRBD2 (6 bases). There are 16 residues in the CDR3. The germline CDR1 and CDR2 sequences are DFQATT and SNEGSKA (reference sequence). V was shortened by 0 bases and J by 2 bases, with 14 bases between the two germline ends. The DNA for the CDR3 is TGCAGTGCTAGAGACGGGCGGGATTACCCCTACAATGAGCAGTTCTTC. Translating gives CSARDGRDYPYNEQFF.

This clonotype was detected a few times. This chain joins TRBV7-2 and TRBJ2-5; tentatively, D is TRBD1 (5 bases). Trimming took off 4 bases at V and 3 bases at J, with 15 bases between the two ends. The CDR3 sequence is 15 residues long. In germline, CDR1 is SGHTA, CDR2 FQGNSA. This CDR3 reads CASSSGIGVEETQYF. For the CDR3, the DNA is TGTGCCAGCAGCTCAGGGATAGGAGTGGAAGAGACCCAGTACTTC.

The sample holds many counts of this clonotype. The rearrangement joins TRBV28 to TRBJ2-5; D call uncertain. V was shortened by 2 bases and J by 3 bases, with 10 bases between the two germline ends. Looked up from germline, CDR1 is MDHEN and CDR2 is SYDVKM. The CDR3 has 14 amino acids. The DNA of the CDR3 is TGTGCCAGCAGTTTAGCGGAATCGGAAGAGACCCAGTACTTC. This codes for CASSLAESEETQYF.

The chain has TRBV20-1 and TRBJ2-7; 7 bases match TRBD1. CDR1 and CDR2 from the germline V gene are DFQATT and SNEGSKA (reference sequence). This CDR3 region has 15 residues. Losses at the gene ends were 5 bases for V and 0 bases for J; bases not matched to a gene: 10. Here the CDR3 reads CSARKPQGSSYEQYF. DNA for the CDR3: TGCAGTGCTCGGAAACCACAGGGGAGCTCCTACGAGCAGTACTTC.

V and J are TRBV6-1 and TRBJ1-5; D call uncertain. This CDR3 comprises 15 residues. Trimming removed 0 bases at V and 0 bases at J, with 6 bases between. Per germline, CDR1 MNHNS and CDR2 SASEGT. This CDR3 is CASSEAHYSNQPQHF. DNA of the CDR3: TGTGCCAGCAGTGAAGCCCATTATAGCAATCAGCCCCAGCATTTT.

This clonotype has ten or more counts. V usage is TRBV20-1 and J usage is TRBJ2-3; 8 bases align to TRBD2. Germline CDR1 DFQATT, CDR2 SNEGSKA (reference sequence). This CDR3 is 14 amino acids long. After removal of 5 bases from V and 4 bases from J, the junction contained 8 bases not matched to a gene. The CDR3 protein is CSAPKGLAADTQYF. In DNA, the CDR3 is TGCAGTGCTCCGAAAGGACTAGCAGCAGATACGCAGTATTTT.

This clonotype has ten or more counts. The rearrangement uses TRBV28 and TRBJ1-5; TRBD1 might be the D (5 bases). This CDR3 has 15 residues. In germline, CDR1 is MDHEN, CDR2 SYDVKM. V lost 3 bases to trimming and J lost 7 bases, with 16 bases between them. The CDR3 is CASSFSFREGQPQHF. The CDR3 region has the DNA TGTGCCAGCAGTTTTTCCTTCAGGGAAGGCCAGCCCCAGCATTTT. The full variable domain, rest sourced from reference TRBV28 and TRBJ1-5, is DVKVTQSSRYLVKRTGEKVFLECVQDMDHENMFWYRQDPGLGLRLIYFSYDVKMKEKGDIPEGYSVSREKKERFSLILESASTNQTSMYLCASSFSFREGQPQHFGDGTRLSIL.

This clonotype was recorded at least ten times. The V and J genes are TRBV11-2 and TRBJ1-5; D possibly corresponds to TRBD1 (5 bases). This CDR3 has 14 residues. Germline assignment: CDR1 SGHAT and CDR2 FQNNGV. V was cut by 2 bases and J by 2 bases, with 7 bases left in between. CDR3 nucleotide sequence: TGTGCCAGCAGCTTACGAGGGGGCAATCAGCCCCAGCATTTT. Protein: CASSLRGGNQPQHF.

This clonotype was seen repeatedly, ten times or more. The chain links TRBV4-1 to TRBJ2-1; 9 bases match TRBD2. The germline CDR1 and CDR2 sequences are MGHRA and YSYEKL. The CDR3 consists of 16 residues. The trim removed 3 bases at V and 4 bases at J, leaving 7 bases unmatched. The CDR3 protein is CASSHLSGGSYNEQFF. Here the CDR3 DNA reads TGCGCCAGCAGCCATTTAAGCGGGGGGTCATACAATGAGCAGTTCTTC.

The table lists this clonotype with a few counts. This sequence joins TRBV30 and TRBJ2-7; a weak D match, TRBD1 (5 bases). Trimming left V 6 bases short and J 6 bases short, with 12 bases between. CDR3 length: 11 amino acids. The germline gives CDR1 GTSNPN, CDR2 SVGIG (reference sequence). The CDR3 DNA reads TGTGCCTGCTCCAGGGTTGGCGAGCAGTACTTC. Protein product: CACSRVGEQYF.

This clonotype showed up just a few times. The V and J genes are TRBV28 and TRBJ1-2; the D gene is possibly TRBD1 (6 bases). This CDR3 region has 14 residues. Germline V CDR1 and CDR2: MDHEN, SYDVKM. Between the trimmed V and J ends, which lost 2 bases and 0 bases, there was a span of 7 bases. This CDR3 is CASSLNRANYGYTF. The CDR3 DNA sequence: TGTGCCAGCAGTTTAAACAGGGCTAACTATGGCTACACCTTC.

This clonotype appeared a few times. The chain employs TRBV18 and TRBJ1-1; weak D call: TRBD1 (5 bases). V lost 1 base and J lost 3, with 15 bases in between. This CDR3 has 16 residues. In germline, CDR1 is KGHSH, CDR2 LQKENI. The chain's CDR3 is CASSPLNQGGYTEAFF. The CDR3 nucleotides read TGTGCCAGCTCACCACTTAACCAGGGTGGGTACACTGAAGCTTTCTTT.

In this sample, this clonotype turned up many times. CDR3 sequence: CASTQIPLGDNEQFF. The DNA of the CDR3 is TGTGCCAGCACCCAGATTCCCTTAGGAGACAATGAGCAGTTCTTC. The V and J genes are TRBV6-5 and TRBJ2-1; no clear D gene. Germline CDR1 MNHEY, CDR2 SVGAGI. V was trimmed by 7 bases and J by 5 bases, leaving 18 bases between them. The CDR3 totals 15 residues.

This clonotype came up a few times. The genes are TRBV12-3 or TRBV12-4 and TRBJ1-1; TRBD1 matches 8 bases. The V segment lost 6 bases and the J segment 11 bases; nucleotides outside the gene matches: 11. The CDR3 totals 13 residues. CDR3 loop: CASRVDRAKGAFF. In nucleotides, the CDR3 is TGTGCCAGCAGGGTGGACAGGGCCAAAGGGGCTTTCTTT.

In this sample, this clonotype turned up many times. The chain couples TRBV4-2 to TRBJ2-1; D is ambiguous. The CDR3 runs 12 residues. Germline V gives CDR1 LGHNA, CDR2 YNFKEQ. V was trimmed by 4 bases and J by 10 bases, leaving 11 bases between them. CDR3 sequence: CASSPTSYEQFF. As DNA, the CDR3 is TGTGCCAGCAGCCCGACTTCGTACGAGCAGTTCTTC.

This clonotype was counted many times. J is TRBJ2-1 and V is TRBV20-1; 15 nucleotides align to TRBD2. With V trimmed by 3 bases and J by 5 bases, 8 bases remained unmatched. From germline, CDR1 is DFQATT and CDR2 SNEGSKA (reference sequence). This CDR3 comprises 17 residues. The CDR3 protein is CSASWTSGRAGNNEQFF. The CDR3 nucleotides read TGCAGTGCTAGTTGGACTAGCGGGAGGGCCGGGAACAATGAGCAGTTCTTC.

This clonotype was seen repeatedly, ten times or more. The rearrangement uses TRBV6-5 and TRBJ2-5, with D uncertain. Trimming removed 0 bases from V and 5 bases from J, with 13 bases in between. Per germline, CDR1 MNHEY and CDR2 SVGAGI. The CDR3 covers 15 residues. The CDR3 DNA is TGTGCCAGCAGTTACTCGGAGATTCTAAGGGAGACCCAGTACTTC. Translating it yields CASSYSEILRETQYF.